The source of this TCR beta chain is a study of T cell responses to AZD1222 COVID-19 vaccine. About the study: Some second doses came at about 4 weeks and others at about 12 weeks; these were pooled. Study results and limitations: Only six or seven AZD1222 recipients were seropositive at baseline. The donor group comprised mostly white British people and more females; the analysis possibly underestimated clonal diversity. Receipt of two AZD1222 doses was followed by a rise in Spike-specific TCR breadth and depth.

In the case of this clone: Its antigen is as yet unknown.

Sequencing was performed with immunoSEQ multiplex PCR; in TCRdb, only in-frame clones are kept and a portion is missing. The sample consists of fewer than 130,000 clones, more than 85% of them appearing once. The source is an adult in good health. The sample was peripheral blood, taken on day 0 of AZD1222 vaccination.

The CDR3: CASGTGTSGIGTQYF. The DNA of the CDR3 is TGTGCCAGCGGAACCGGGACTAGCGGGATTGGGACCCAGTACTTC. V gene TRBV28 combines with J gene TRBJ2-5; 13 bases map to TRBD2. V was clipped by 8 bases and J by 7 bases; unmatched bases: 10. CDR3 length: 15 residues. Germline CDR1 is MDHEN and CDR2 is SYDVKM.